This T cell receptor beta chain was sequenced in a study of T cell changes during pregnancy in multiple sclerosis. Sequenced by immunoSEQ multiplex PCR; TCRdb stores in-frame clones only, minus some. The top ten clones hold 0.73% of a sample with around 40,000 clones, 91% of them seen once. Germline trimming cut 3 bases from V and 2 bases from J; bases unmatched to any gene: 5. CDR3 length equals 16 residues. Germline V gene lookup returns CDR1 SGHNT and CDR2 YYREEE (reference sequence). V and J are TRBV5-4 and TRBJ2-6; 7 positions agree with TRBD1. Sample: CD4+ T cells from peripheral blood mononuclear cells, taken before pregnancy. This sequence originates from a female donor with multiple sclerosis, enrolled in a pregnancy study. The CDR3: CASSWRGTAGANVLTF. CDR3 nucleotides: TGTGCCAGCAGCTGGAGAGGGACAGCTGGGGCCAACGTCCTGACTTTC.